Sequencing of this T cell receptor (beta chain) was carried out in a study of cytotoxic CD8 clonotypes in ibrutinib-treated CLL. Study information: Investigators reported 25 or so partial and 2 complete responses; after median about six years, roughly 15 patients remained remitted and about 12 progressed. Specimens for response were gathered following a median roughly eleven months of therapy, spanning 6 to 36. Study-level findings and limits: Clonality went up at ibrutinib response and then declined back toward baseline at progression.

Notes on this clone: Its antigen is not known.

Libraries were prepared by immunoSEQ multiplex PCR; TCRdb keeps only in-frame clonotypes and omits some of them. The sample holds 250,000 to 350,000 clones, 76% seen once. The specimen was PBMCs, collected at disease progression, from a patient treated with ibrutinib. The clonotype was recovered from a human donor with chronic lymphocytic leukemia.

CDR3 amino acids: CASSQASGGMAYEQYF. CDR3 DNA sequence: TGCGCCAGCAGTCAGGCTAGCGGGGGTATGGCCTACGAGCAGTACTTC. The V gene is TRBV5-1, the J gene TRBJ2-7, with TRBD2 matching 10 bases. This CDR3 spans 16 amino acids. Trimming removed 5 bases from V and 2 bases from J; junction bases left unmatched: 10. In germline, CDR1 is SGHRS, CDR2 YFSETQ.